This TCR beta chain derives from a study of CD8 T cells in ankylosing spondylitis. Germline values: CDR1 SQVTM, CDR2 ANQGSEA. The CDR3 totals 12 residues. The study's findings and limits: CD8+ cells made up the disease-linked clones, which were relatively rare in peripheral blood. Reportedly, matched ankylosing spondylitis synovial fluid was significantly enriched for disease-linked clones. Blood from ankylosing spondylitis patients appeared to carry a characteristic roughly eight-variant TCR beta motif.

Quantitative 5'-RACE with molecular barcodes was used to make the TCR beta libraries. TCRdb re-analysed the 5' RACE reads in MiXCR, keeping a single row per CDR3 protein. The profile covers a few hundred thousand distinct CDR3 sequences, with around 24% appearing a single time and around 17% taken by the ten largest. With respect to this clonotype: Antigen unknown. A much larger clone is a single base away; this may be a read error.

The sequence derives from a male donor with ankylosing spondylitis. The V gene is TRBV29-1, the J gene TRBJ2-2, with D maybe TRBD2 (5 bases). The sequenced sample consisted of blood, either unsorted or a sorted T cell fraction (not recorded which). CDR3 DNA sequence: TGCAGCGTTGGGGGATCCACCGGGGAGCCGTTTTTT. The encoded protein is CSVGGSTGEPFF.